This T cell receptor (beta chain) appears in the sequencing data of a study of T cells in Graves' hyperthyroidism and ophthalmopathy (dated by TCRdb to the late 2010s). The study in broad terms: Peripheral blood was sampled at the time of initial diagnosis, prior to any treatment. To identify TCR V-J signatures that set the groups apart, the researchers used a discovery cohort of 100 patients, made up of under 50 with Graves' ophthalmopathy and 57 with stable Graves' hyperthyroidism. An independent validation cohort of 18 to 20 hyperthyroidism patients and 17 patients who later progressed to ophthalmopathy tested prospective prediction of ophthalmopathy. For training and testing, the 100 or so patients in the discovery cohort were randomly divided in a 7:3 ratio. In addition, the study compared T-cell repertoires in thyroid tissue and in blood from over 5 Graves' hyperthyroidism patients. After blood sampling, hyperthyroidism patients were treated with methimazole at a starting dose of 30 mg daily, and ophthalmopathy patients were treated with high-dose intravenous methylprednisolone. The paper reports TCR Vbeta CDR3 sequencing of roughly 140 peripheral blood samples: around 41 ophthalmopathy, under 85 hyperthyroidism and 17 progressor patients.

This clonotype turned up a few times. The antigen it binds to is not known. Base qualities are not at hand, and no much larger clone is one base apart. The TCR beta CDR3 regions were amplified from the RNA transcripts. The TCR CDR3 was subjected to a first round of RT-PCR using the HTBI primer set and the Qiagen OneStep RT-PCR kit. Libraries were constructed in a second round of multiplex PCR, after which size selection and purification were performed. Libraries were sequenced paired-end with 100 bp reads on an Illumina HiSeq2000. Processing in the source paper ran as follows. SOAPnuke was used to process the raw data, removing reads that contained adapters or uncalled bases, had a mean Phred below 15, or lacked an exact match to the constant primer or identifier. High-quality paired reads were merged with COPE v1.2.5, and unique nucleotide sequences were defined as clonotypes. Clonotypes were aligned to IMGT TRBV, TRBD and TRBJ reference segments using MiTCR v1.1. The analysis included only V-J combinations with a frequency above 0.0001, which together covered 98% to 99.2% of the repertoires. The TCS score was defined as the ratio of F50 (clonal expansion) to E x V (chaos), calculated using BLOSUM62-based TCRdist between CDR3 peptides within each V-J. Welch's t-statistics and random forest reduced fewer than 550 V-J features to 13, which were used in a naive Bayes classifier (R e1071). TCRdb applied fastp at Q25 and MiXCR to the public reads, then kept only in-frame beta chains. Rows are combined by CDR3 protein, so each entry shows the most common genes and DNA. TCRdb's processing, not the study's, gives the V and J calls here. Recorded for this sample are about 500,000 distinct CDR3 sequences; 15% to 20% of them occurred a single time. 25% to 30% of the sample is in the top ten clones.

Broader findings and caveats from the paper: Sample size was not statistically predetermined, and investigators were not blinded to group allocation. In validation, progression to ophthalmopathy was predicted by the model with approximately 67% sensitivity and under 85% specificity, a median of approximately 6.5 months before onset. Most expanded thyroid clonotypes (frequency above 0.001) were also detected in blood, suggesting blood repertoires may reflect thyroid immune responses. In cross-validation, a model built on a 13 V-J signature told ophthalmopathy apart from stable hyperthyroidism with approximately 91% sensitivity and approximately 84% specificity, and in testing the same model reached 80%/75%.

The junction shows trimming of 1 base on V and 9 bases on J, plus 13 bases between the germline ends. CDR1 and CDR2, looked up from the germline V gene (reference sequence), are SEHNR and FQNEAQ. Spanning cysteine to phenylalanine, the CDR3 consists of 14 amino acids. Only the CDR3 part of the read is kept: 42 bases, read in frame from the first base. Ophthalmopathy patients had moderately to severely active disease, Clinical Activity Score of at least 3, NOSPECS grade of at least 4, and duration under 3 months. Any patient with an uncontrolled infection, another autoimmune disease, pregnancy or lactation was excluded. Clinical symptoms, serum thyroxine and TRAb, thyroid ultrasound, and orbital computed tomography formed the basis for the diagnoses. PBMCs were isolated from about 9 ml of fresh peripheral blood by Ficoll-Paque density gradient centrifugation. Total RNA was extracted using Trizol reagent, and RNA quality was assessed on an Agilent 2100 Bioanalyzer.

The receptor was isolated from a woman in her 30s with Graves' ophthalmopathy. Sequencing used blood. The chain links TRBV7-9 with TRBJ1-5, and perhaps TRBD1 as D gene, on 5 matching bases. The DNA reads TGTGCCAGCAGCTTAGGGGGGGGTAGGGCGCCCCAGCATTTT. The translation is CASSLGGGRAPQHF.